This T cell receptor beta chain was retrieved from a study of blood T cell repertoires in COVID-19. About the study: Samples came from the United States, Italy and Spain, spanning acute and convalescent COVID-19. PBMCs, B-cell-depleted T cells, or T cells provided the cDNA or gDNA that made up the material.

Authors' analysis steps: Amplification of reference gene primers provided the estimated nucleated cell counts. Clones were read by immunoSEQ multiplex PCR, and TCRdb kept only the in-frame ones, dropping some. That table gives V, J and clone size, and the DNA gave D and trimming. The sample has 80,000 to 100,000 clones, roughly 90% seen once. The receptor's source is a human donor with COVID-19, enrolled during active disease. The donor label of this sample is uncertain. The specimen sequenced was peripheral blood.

CDR3 nucleotide sequence: TGTGCCAGCAGCGTGGAGGGGGCGAGGCGTTACAATGAGCAGTTCTTC. Translating gives CASSVEGARRYNEQFF. The chain carries TRBV9 and TRBJ2-1; TRBD1 might be the D (7 bases). The CDR3 consists of 16 residues. Trimming left V 2 bases short and J 4 bases short, with 16 bases between. Germline values: CDR1 SGDLS, CDR2 YYNGEE.